Sequencing of this T cell receptor beta chain was carried out in a study of CD8 T cells in ankylosing spondylitis. MiXCR was run by TCRdb on the 5' RACE reads, yielding one entry per CDR3 protein. The sample carries a few hundred thousand distinct CDR3 sequences, over 15% recorded once. Source material: blood, either unsorted or a sorted T cell fraction (not recorded which). The receptor's source is a male donor with ankylosing spondylitis or in good health (not recorded which).

In DNA, the CDR3 is TGCAGCGTAGGACAGGTATCCTACAATGAGCAGTTCTTC. Translating gives CSVGQVSYNEQFF. The genes are TRBV29-1 and TRBJ2-1, with 7 bases that match TRBD1. J lost 1 base, V lost 6 bases, and 3 bases had no gene match. Germline values: CDR1 SQVTM, CDR2 ANQGSEA. The CDR3 totals 13 residues.